One T cell receptor (beta chain) is described in this entry. Original methodology: The authors estimated nucleated cell counts from reference gene primer amplification. TCRdb keeps only in-frame clones here, not all; method: immunoSEQ multiplex PCR. V, J and clone size reflect that table, while D and trimming were determined from the DNA. The top ten clones hold under 7.5% of a sample with approximately 300,000 clones, roughly 90% of them seen once. The record originates from a study of blood T cell repertoires in COVID-19. About the study: The samples span acute and convalescent COVID-19 from the United States, Italy and Spain. T cells, B-cell-depleted T cells, or PBMCs provided the cDNA or gDNA that served as material.

CDR3 size: 15 residues. Trimming cost V 2 bases and J 2 bases, with 13 bases left between them. CDR1 and CDR2 (germline): MGHRA, YSYEKL. The V gene is TRBV4-1, the J gene TRBJ2-7; D is ambiguous. Sequenced material: peripheral blood. The sequence was collected from a man aged 18 to 29 who had recovered from COVID-19. The CDR3 DNA follows: TGCGCCAGCAGCCAAATGGAGACGGCAGCCTACGAGCAGTACTTC. Its protein is CASSQMETAAYEQYF.